This T cell receptor (beta chain) was recovered during a study of T cells in localized non-small cell lung cancer. Study outcomes and limitations: Sequencing was limited to one tumor region, leaving the possibility of heterogeneity open. Researchers found a median around 59 of the top 100 tumor clones in adjacent lung. In uninvolved adjacent lung, T cell clonality reached its highest value, exceeding tumor.

The CDR3 totals 13 residues. Trimming cost V 6 bases and J 4 bases, with 12 bases left between them. Germline CDR1 reads MNHEY; CDR2 reads SMNVEV (reference sequence). Generated by immunoSEQ multiplex PCR, the TCRdb table keeps only in-frame clones and is missing some. The sample consists of tens of thousands of clones, 80% to 90% of them appearing once. In regard to this clone: Its antigen is not identified.

The sample here was peripheral blood, taken before any cancer treatment. This chain uses TRBV27 with TRBJ2-5; D might be TRBD1 (6 bases). The clonotype originates from a female donor aged 60 or older with stage I lung adenocarcinoma. CDR3 DNA: TGTGCCAGCAGGGATCAGGGGCGAGAGACCCAGTACTTC. As protein: CASRDQGRETQYF.